This is a list of T cell receptor beta chains from one sample in a study of T cell clonotyping in hematopoietic cell transplantation. Produced via immunoSEQ multiplex PCR; TCRdb's table is partial and in-frame only. The sample shows roughly 28,000 clones, roughly 91% of them seen only once. This sample comprised peripheral blood mononuclear cells, obtained before stem cell transplant. The receptors derive from a man aged 50 to 59 with acute myeloid leukemia. Some clones in this sample may be carry-over from other donors' samples. The CDR3 runs from the conserved cysteine through the conserved F or W. A D gene is named only where the DNA matches it firmly.

d_gene,j_gene,v_gene,CDR3nt,CDR3aa
.,TRBJ2-7,TRBV19,TGTGCCAGTAGTATCCCAGGGCGATCCTACGAGCAGTACTTC,CASSIPGRSYEQYF
TRBD2,TRBJ2-1,TRBV7-2,TGTGCCAGCAGCTTAGTGCTAGCGGGGGGAGGTGAGCAGTTCTTC,CASSLVLAGGGEQFF
.,TRBJ2-3,TRBV7-2,TGTGCCAGCAGCTTAATAGTTGTATCGTGGGACACAGATACGCAGTATTTT,CASSLIVVSWDTDTQYF
TRBD1,TRBJ1-5,TRBV5-4,TGTGCCAGCAGCACCGGGACAGGAGATCAGCCCCAGCATTTT,CASSTGTGDQPQHF
.,TRBJ2-3,TRBV10-3,TGTGCCATCAGTGACGAAGGGGTCGACACAGATACGCAGTATTTT,CAISDEGVDTDTQYF
.,TRBJ1-6,TRBV4-3,TGCGCCAGCAGCCAAGATCTTAGCAGGGGAAGTTCACCCCTCCACTTT,CASSQDLSRGSSPLHF
.,TRBJ1-1,TRBV5-6,TGTGCCAGCAGCTTCCAAAACACTGAAGCTTTCTTT,CASSFQNTEAFF
.,TRBJ1-5,TRBV6-6,TGTGCCAGCAGACTAGGGGGGTCGGATCAGCCCCAGCATTTT,CASRLGGSDQPQHF
.,TRBJ1-6,TRBV30,TGTGCCTGGAGTGGCAGCTATAATTCACCCCTCCACTTT,CAWSGSYNSPLHF
TRBD1,TRBJ1-5,TRBV6-1,TGTGCCAGCAGTGACCAGGGGGCAAGACAGCCCCAGCATTTT,CASSDQGARQPQHF
.,TRBJ1-2,TRBV28,TGTGCCAGCAGTGTGGGGACAATTTTTTATGGCTACACCTTC,CASSVGTIFYGYTF
.,TRBJ2-2,TRBV10-2,TGCGCCAGCAATGGGGGCACCGGGGAGCTGTTTTTT,CASNGGTGELFF
TRBD2,TRBJ2-5,TRBV19,TGTGCCAGTAGTGCGGACAGGCGGGAGGGAGAGACCCAGTACTTC,CASSADRREGETQYF
TRBD2,TRBJ2-2,TRBV29-1,TGCAGCGCAGCCGGGACTAGCGGGGGGACCGGGGAGCTGTTTTTT,CSAAGTSGGTGELFF
.,TRBJ2-4,TRBV25-1,TGTGCCAGCAGTCTACAGGGTTGGGACATTCAGTACTTC,CASSLQGWDIQYF
.,TRBJ2-7,TRBV10-3,TGTGCCATCAGTGAAGCGGACCCACGTGAGCAGTACTTC,CAISEADPREQYF
.,TRBJ1-2,TRBV4-2,TGTGCCAGCAGCCAAGTAGGGGGGGCAGATGGCTACACCTTC,CASSQVGGADGYTF
.,TRBJ1-2,TRBV4-3,TGCGCCAGCAGCCCCAAGATGGGCTTCAACTATGGCTACACCTTC,CASSPKMGFNYGYTF
.,TRBJ2-5,TRBV5-1,TGCGCCAGCAGCTTGGGATCCACTGAAGAGACCCAGTACTTC,CASSLGSTEETQYF
.,TRBJ2-7,TRBV11-2,TGTGCCAGCAGCTCGTTGAAAAGAGGGTACGAGCAGTACTTC,CASSSLKRGYEQYF